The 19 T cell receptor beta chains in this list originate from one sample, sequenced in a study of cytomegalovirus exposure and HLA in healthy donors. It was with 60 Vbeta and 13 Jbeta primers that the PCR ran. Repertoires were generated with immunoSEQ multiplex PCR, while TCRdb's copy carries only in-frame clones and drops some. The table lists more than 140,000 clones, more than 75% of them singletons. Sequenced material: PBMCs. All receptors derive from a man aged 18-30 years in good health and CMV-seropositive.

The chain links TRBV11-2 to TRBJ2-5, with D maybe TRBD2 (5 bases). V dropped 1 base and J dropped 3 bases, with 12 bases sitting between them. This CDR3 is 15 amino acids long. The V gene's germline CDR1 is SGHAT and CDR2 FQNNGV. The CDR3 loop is CASSLGWEQEETQYF. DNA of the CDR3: TGTGCCAGCAGCTTAGGGTGGGAGCAAGAAGAGACCCAGTACTTC. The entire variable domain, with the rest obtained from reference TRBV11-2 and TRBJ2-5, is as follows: EAGVAQSPRYKIIEKRQSVAFWCNPISGHATLYWYQQILGQGPKLLIQFQNNGVVDDSQLPKDRFSAERLKGVDSTLKIQPAKLEDSAVYLCASSLGWEQEETQYFGPGTRLLVL.

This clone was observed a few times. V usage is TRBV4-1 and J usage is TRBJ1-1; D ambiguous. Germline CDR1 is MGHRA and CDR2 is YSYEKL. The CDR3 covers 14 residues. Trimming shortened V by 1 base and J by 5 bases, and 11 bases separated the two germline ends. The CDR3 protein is CASSQVYQRTEAFF. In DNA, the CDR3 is TGCGCCAGCAGCCAAGTATACCAGAGGACTGAAGCTTTCTTT.

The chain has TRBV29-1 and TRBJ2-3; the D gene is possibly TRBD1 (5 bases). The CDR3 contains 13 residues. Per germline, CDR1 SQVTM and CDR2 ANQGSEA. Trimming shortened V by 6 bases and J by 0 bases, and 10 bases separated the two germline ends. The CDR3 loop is CSVSAGSTDTQYF. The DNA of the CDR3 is TGCAGCGTATCAGCAGGGAGCACAGATACGCAGTATTTT.

The CDR3 spells CASSIQTGGETQYF. The CDR3 nucleotides are TGTGCCAGCAGTATCCAGACAGGGGGGGAGACCCAGTACTTC. This chain connects TRBV2 to TRBJ2-5; 9 bases match TRBD1. Germline CDR1 reads SNHLY; CDR2 reads FYNNEI. V was clipped by 5 bases and J by 5 bases; unmatched bases: 6. There are 14 residues in the CDR3.

Written as DNA, the CDR3 is TGCAGCGCCAGACTAGCGGGACACTACGAGCAGTACTTC. It yields the protein CSARLAGHYEQYF. The chain links TRBV29-1 to TRBJ2-5, with 11 bases aligning to TRBD2. Matching the DNA end better, TRBJ2-7 makes the J call doubtful. The germline V gene encodes CDR1 SQVTM and CDR2 ANQGSEA. The CDR3 consists of 13 residues.

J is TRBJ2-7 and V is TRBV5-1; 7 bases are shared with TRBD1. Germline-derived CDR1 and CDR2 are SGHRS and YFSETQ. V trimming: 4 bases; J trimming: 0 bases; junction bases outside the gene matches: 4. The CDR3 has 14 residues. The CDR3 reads CASSPDRSSYEQYF. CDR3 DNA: TGCGCCAGCAGCCCGGACAGGAGCTCCTACGAGCAGTACTTC.

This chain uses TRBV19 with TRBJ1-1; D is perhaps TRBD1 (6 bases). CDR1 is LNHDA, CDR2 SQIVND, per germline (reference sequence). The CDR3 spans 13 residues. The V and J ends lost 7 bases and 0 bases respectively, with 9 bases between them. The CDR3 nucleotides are TGTGCCAGTACCGCAGGGGTGAACACTGAAGCTTTCTTT. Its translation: CASTAGVNTEAFF.

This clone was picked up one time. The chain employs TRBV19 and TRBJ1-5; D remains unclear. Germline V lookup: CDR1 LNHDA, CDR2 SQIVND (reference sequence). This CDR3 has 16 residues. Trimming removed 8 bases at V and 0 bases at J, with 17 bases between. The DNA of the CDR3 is TGTGCCAGTCACCCTGGAGGAGGGTATAGCAATCAGCCCCAGCATTTT. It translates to CASHPGGGYSNQPQHF.

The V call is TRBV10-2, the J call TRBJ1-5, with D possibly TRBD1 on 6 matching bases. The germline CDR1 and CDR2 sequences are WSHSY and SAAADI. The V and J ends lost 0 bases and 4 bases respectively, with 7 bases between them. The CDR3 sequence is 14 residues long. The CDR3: CASSESDRNQPQHF. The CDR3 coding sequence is TGCGCCAGCAGTGAGTCGGACAGAAATCAGCCCCAGCATTTT.

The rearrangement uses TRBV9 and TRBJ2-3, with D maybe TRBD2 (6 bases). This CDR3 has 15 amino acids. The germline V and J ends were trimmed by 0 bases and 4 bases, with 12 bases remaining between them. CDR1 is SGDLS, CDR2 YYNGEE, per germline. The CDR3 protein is CASSVGTTPADTQYF. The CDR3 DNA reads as TGTGCCAGCAGCGTAGGGACTACTCCTGCAGATACGCAGTATTTT. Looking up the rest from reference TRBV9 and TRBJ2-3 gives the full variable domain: DSGVTQTPKHLITATGQRVTLRCSPRSGDLSVYWYQQSLDQGLQFLIQYYNGEERAKGNILERFSAQQFPDLHSELNLSSLELGDSALYFCASSVGTTPADTQYFGPGTRLTVL.

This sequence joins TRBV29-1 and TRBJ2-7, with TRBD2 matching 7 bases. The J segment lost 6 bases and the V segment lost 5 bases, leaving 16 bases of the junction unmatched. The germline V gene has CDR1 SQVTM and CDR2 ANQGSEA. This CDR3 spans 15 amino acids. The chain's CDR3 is CSVLPGGDPEAEQYF. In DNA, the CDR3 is TGCAGCGTTCTTCCTGGGGGGGACCCTGAGGCCGAGCAGTACTTC.

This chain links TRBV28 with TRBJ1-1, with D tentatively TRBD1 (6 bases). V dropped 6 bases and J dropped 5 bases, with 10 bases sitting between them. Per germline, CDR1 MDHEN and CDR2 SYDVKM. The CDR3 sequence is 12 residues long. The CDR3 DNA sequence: TGTGCCAGCAGCCAGCAGGGGACTGAAGCTTTCTTT. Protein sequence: CASSQQGTEAFF.

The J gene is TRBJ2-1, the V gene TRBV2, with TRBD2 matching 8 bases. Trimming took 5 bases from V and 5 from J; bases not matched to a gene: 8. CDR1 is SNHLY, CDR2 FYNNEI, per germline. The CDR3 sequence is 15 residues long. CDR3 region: CASSPSGSKNNEQFF. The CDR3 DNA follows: TGTGCCAGCAGTCCAAGCGGGAGCAAGAACAATGAGCAGTTCTTC.

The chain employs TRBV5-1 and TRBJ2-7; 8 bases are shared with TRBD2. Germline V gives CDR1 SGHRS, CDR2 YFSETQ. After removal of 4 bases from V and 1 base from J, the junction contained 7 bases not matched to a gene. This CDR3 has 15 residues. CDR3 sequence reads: CASSGSSGWSYEQYF. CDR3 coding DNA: TGCGCCAGCAGCGGGTCTAGCGGGTGGTCCTACGAGCAGTACTTC.

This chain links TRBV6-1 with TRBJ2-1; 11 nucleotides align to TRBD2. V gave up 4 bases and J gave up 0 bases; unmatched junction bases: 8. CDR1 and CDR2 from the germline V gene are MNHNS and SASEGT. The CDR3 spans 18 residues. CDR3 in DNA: TGTGCCAGCAGTGCCCTCGGGACTAGCGGTAGCTCCTACAATGAGCAGTTCTTC. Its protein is CASSALGTSGSSYNEQFF.

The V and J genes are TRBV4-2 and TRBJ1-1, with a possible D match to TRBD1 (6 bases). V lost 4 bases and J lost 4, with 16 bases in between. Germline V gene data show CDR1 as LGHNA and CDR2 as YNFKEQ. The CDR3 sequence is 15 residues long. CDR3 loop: CASSLRGGDPTEAFF. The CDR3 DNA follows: TGTGCCAGCAGCCTTCGAGGGGGGGATCCCACTGAAGCTTTCTTT.

The chain's CDR3 is CASSIGLAGGRRYNEQFF. The CDR3 region has the DNA TGTGCCAGCAGTATCGGACTAGCGGGAGGTAGGAGGTACAATGAGCAGTTCTTC. The chain has TRBV27 and TRBJ2-1, with 14 bases that match TRBD2. Germline V CDR1 and CDR2: MNHEY, SMNVEV (reference sequence). There are 18 residues in the CDR3. J lost 4 bases, V lost 5 bases, and 10 bases had no gene match.

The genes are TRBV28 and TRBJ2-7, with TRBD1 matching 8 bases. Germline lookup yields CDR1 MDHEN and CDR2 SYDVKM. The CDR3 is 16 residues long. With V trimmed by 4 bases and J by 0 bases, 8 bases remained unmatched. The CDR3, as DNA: TGTGCCAGCAGTTCTCCCCGGGACAGGCTCTCCTACGAGCAGTACTTC. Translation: CASSSPRDRLSYEQYF.

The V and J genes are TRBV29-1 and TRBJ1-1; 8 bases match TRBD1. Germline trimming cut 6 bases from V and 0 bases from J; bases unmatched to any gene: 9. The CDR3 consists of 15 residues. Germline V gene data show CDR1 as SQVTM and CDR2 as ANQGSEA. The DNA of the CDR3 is TGCAGCGTCTCAGGGGGCAGCCCCTTGAACACTGAAGCTTTCTTT. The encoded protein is CSVSGGSPLNTEAFF.